These 9 T cell receptor beta chains were all obtained from the same sample, sequenced in a study of blood T cell repertoires in COVID-19. Method: immunoSEQ multiplex PCR; TCRdb's copy keeps in-frame clones and lacks some. The sample yields nearly 50,000 clones, about 85% seen once. The specimen sequenced was peripheral blood. The receptors stem from a woman in her sixties or seventies with acute or convalescent COVID-19.

The rearrangement uses TRBV12-3 or TRBV12-4 and TRBJ1-1, with D maybe TRBD1 (5 bases). The V end lost 5 bases, the J end lost 2 bases, and 6 bases lay between the germline ends. There are 12 residues in the CDR3. In nucleotides, the CDR3 is TGTGCCAGCAGTCGGACAAACACTGAAGCTTTCTTT. It translates to CASSRTNTEAFF.

This chain joins TRBV29-1 and TRBJ2-2; 7 nucleotides match TRBD1. Germline assignment: CDR1 SQVTM and CDR2 ANQGSEA. The junction had 10 bases not matched to a gene; V was cut back by 6 bases and J by 6 bases. The CDR3 runs to 14 residues. The CDR3, as DNA: TGCAGCGTAACCGGGACAGCTATAGCCGGGGAGCTGTTTTTT. This encodes CSVTGTAIAGELFF.

This chain joins TRBV6-2 or TRBV6-3 and TRBJ2-1, with TRBD2 matching 11 bases. The J segment lost 9 bases and the V segment lost 4 bases, leaving 5 bases of the junction unmatched. Germline-derived CDR1 and CDR2 are MNHEY and SVGEGT. This CDR3 has 14 amino acids. The CDR3 sequence: CASSLTSGKGEQFF. CDR3 coding DNA: TGTGCCAGCAGTTTGACTAGCGGGAAGGGTGAGCAGTTCTTC.

The gene calls are TRBV27 and TRBJ2-7; D might be TRBD1 (6 bases). Trimming left V 0 bases short and J 4 bases short, with 10 bases between. Germline V lookup: CDR1 MNHEY, CDR2 SMNVEV (reference sequence). The CDR3 consists of 14 residues. CDR3 protein: CASSLSGGRYEQYF. The CDR3 DNA reads as TGTGCCAGCAGTTTATCTGGGGGCAGGTACGAGCAGTACTTC.

This chain uses TRBV25-1 with TRBJ1-1, with D hard to call. CDR1 and CDR2 (germline): MGHDK, SYGVNS. V gave up 1 base and J gave up 1 base, with 10 bases separating them. This CDR3 region has 15 residues. CDR3 region: CASSESVFRNTEAFF. CDR3 nucleotide sequence: TGTGCCAGCAGTGAATCCGTTTTCCGGAACACTGAAGCTTTCTTT.

The chain employs TRBV19 and TRBJ2-7, with 8 bases identical to TRBD1. The length of the CDR3 is 12 residues. With 11 bases clipped from V and 5 bases from J, the junction kept 8 bases outside the gene matches. Germline CDR1 LNHDA, CDR2 SQIVND (reference sequence). This chain's CDR3 is CASEDRGHEQYF. Written as DNA, the CDR3 is TGTGCCTCGGAAGACAGGGGCCACGAGCAGTACTTC. Using reference TRBV19 and TRBJ2-7 for the parts outside the CDR3, the full variable domain is DGGITQSPKYLFRKEGQNVTLSCEQNLNHDAMYWYRQDPGQGLRLIYYSQIVNDFQKGDIAEGYSVSREKKESFPLTVTSAQKNPTAFYLCASEDRGHEQYFGPGTRLTVT.

The gene calls are TRBV3-1 (or the pseudogene TRBV3-2) and TRBJ1-1; 7 bases agree with TRBD1. The trim removed 1 base at V and 2 bases at J, leaving 4 bases unmatched. CDR1 and CDR2 (germline): LGHDT, YNNKEL (reference sequence). CDR3 length: 15 amino acids. The CDR3 DNA is TGTGCCAGCAGCCAAGGATGGACAGGAAACACTGAAGCTTTCTTT. This codes for CASSQGWTGNTEAFF.

The J gene is TRBJ2-7, the V gene TRBV7-9; 12 nucleotides agree with TRBD1. Germline V gives CDR1 SEHNR, CDR2 FQNEAQ (reference sequence). J lost 7 bases, V lost 3 bases, and 10 bases had no gene match. The CDR3 is 16 residues long. The CDR3 region is CASSFDPGQGASEQYF. In nucleotides, the CDR3 is TGTGCCAGCAGCTTTGATCCGGGACAGGGGGCGAGTGAGCAGTACTTC.

The chain joins TRBV19 to TRBJ2-5; D unclear. The ends were cut back, 3 bases at V and 5 bases at J, with 10 bases in the middle. The CDR3 has 13 residues. In germline, CDR1 is LNHDA, CDR2 SQIVND (reference sequence). The DNA of the CDR3 is TGTGCCAGTAGTATCTTGCTCAGGGAGACCCAGTACTTC. Amino acid sequence: CASSILLRETQYF.